These 32 T cell receptor beta chains came from one sample sequenced in a study of blood T cell repertoires in COVID-19. Using immunoSEQ multiplex PCR, the repertoire was profiled, and TCRdb retains in-frame clones only, with some absent. This repertoire shows roughly 56,000 clones, 65% to 90% found once; its top ten account for roughly a tenth. Sequencing was done on a sample of peripheral blood. The origin of the receptors is a human donor in a cohort sampled during active COVID-19.

The chain couples TRBV11-2 to TRBJ2-1; weak D call: TRBD2 (6 bases). CDR3 length: 15 amino acids. Germline V gene lookup returns CDR1 SGHAT and CDR2 FQNNGV. The ends were cut back, 2 bases at V and 7 bases at J, with 15 bases in the middle. CDR3 in DNA: TGTGCCAGCAGCTTATTAAATTCGGAGGGAAATGAGCAGTTCTTC. Protein sequence: CASSLLNSEGNEQFF.

The chain uses TRBV9 and TRBJ2-7; a weak D match, TRBD2 (5 bases). In germline, CDR1 is SGDLS, CDR2 YYNGEE. The CDR3 contains 16 residues. Trimming took 0 bases from V and 3 from J, leaving 16 bases between them. The CDR3 protein is CASSVGLGEGRYEQYF. In DNA form, the CDR3 reads TGTGCCAGCAGCGTAGGGCTGGGTGAGGGCCGCTACGAGCAGTACTTC.

The V call is TRBV3-1 (or the pseudogene TRBV3-2), the J call TRBJ2-3; TRBD1 matches at 10 bases. The CDR3 loop spans 17 amino acids. After removal of 3 bases from V and 5 bases from J, the junction contained 11 bases not matched to a gene. Germline V gene lookup returns CDR1 LGHDT and CDR2 YNNKEL (reference sequence). CDR3 sequence reads: CASSQGGRQGARDTQYF. DNA of the CDR3: TGTGCCAGCAGCCAGGGGGGCCGACAGGGGGCTCGAGATACGCAGTATTTT.

The rearrangement uses TRBV9 and TRBJ1-1; TRBD1 aligns across 7 bases. V was clipped by 0 bases and J by 3 bases; unmatched bases: 5. Germline loops: CDR1 SGDLS, CDR2 YYNGEE. This CDR3 contains 15 residues. CDR3 bases: TGTGCCAGCAGCGTAGAGGGCACAGGGGACACTGAAGCTTTCTTT. This encodes CASSVEGTGDTEAFF. The variable domain in full, with the rest retrieved from reference TRBV9 and TRBJ1-1, is DSGVTQTPKHLITATGQRVTLRCSPRSGDLSVYWYQQSLDQGLQFLIQYYNGEERAKGNILERFSAQQFPDLHSELNLSSLELGDSALYFCASSVEGTGDTEAFFGQGTRLTVV.

The chain is built from TRBV4-2 and TRBJ1-2; a possible D gene is TRBD1 (6 bases). The V end lost 0 bases, the J end lost 8 bases, and 22 bases lay between the germline ends. Germline assignment: CDR1 LGHNA and CDR2 YNFKEQ. The CDR3 is 17 amino acids. The CDR3 is CASSQDHRDTRWGGYTF. CDR3 bases: TGTGCCAGCAGCCAAGATCACCGGGACACCCGCTGGGGGGGCTACACCTTC.

V and J are TRBV2 and TRBJ1-4; 8 bases align to TRBD1. The CDR3 runs 15 residues. Germline CDR1 is SNHLY and CDR2 is FYNNEI. Losses at the gene ends were 2 bases for V and 8 bases for J; bases not matched to a gene: 7. CDR3 residues: CASSELQGVGEKLFF. The CDR3 DNA follows: TGTGCCAGCAGTGAACTACAGGGGGTAGGCGAAAAACTGTTTTTT.

V gene TRBV5-1 combines with J gene TRBJ1-1; possibly TRBD1 for D (5 bases). V was shortened by 4 bases and J by 4 bases, with 23 bases between the two germline ends. This CDR3 region has 17 residues. Germline V lookup: CDR1 SGHRS, CDR2 YFSETQ. The chain's CDR3 is CASSHRDLRTPTTEAFF. The CDR3 DNA reads TGCGCCAGCAGCCACCGGGACTTGAGGACCCCAACCACTGAAGCTTTCTTT.

The chain employs TRBV7-2 and TRBJ2-1; TRBD1 matches at 9 bases. J was trimmed by 2 bases and V by 5 bases; bases with no gene match: 4. Germline loops: CDR1 SGHTA, CDR2 FQGNSA. The CDR3 totals 15 residues. The CDR3 DNA reads as TGTGCCAGCAGCCCGGACAGGGGTACCTACAATGAGCAGTTCTTC. Protein: CASSPDRGTYNEQFF.

J is TRBJ2-1 and V is TRBV6-5; D perhaps matches TRBD1 (5 bases). The V end lost 7 bases, the J end lost 4 bases, and 11 bases lay between the germline ends. The CDR3 extends over 13 amino acids. Germline V gene data show CDR1 as MNHEY and CDR2 as SVGAGI. The CDR3 sequence: CASTEQVYNEQFF. CDR3 DNA: TGTGCCAGCACCGAACAGGTTTACAATGAGCAGTTCTTC.

This rearrangement joins TRBV7-9 to TRBJ2-1; D is possibly TRBD1 (5 bases). This CDR3 comprises 14 residues. Trimming stripped 4 bases from V and 4 bases from J, with 11 bases between. CDR1 is SEHNR, CDR2 FQNEAQ, per germline (reference sequence). The CDR3 here is CASSYSQVYNEQFF. The CDR3 DNA reads TGTGCCAGCAGCTATTCACAGGTTTACAATGAGCAGTTCTTC.

CDR3 loop: CASTGFLYNEQFF. The CDR3 DNA reads as TGTGCCAGCACGGGGTTCCTCTACAATGAGCAGTTCTTC. The rearrangement links TRBV28 to TRBJ2-1; D might be TRBD2 (5 bases). CDR1 MDHEN and CDR2 SYDVKM come from the germline V gene. The CDR3 has 13 residues. V was clipped by 7 bases and J by 3 bases, with 10 bases between them.

The DNA of the CDR3 is TGTGCCAGCAGTGAAGCAGGAGGGGGGGGTTACGAGCAGTACTTC. Translated, it gives CASSEAGGGGYEQYF. This rearrangement joins TRBV6-1 to TRBJ2-7; a possible D gene is TRBD2 (7 bases). CDR1 is MNHNS and CDR2 is SASEGT in the germline V gene. Trimming took 0 bases from V and 4 from J, leaving 13 bases between them. The CDR3 has 15 residues.

J is TRBJ2-3 and V is TRBV11-2; D is perhaps TRBD1 (7 bases). Germline CDR1 is SGHAT and CDR2 is FQNNGV. This CDR3 has 15 residues. Trimming took off 1 base at V and 5 bases at J, with 13 bases between the two ends. The CDR3 sequence: CASSLGVRGVDTQYF. CDR3 DNA sequence: TGTGCCAGCAGCTTAGGTGTCAGGGGGGTAGATACGCAGTATTTT.

This chain joins TRBV5-1 and TRBJ2-7; 9 nucleotides align to TRBD1. Germline loops: CDR1 SGHRS, CDR2 YFSETQ. The CDR3 has 15 amino acids. V was pared by 4 bases and J by 5 bases, with 10 bases of the junction left unmatched. CDR3: CASSGARDRAHEQYF. In nucleotides, the CDR3 is TGCGCCAGCAGCGGTGCCCGGGACAGGGCCCACGAGCAGTACTTC.

V gene TRBV6-5 combines with J gene TRBJ1-3; D is unclear. Between the trimmed V and J ends, which lost 7 bases and 4 bases, there was a span of 8 bases. The CDR3 loop spans 12 amino acids. The germline CDR1 and CDR2 sequences are MNHEY and SVGAGI. This CDR3 is CASTPGGNTIYF. The CDR3 DNA reads TGTGCCAGCACCCCGGGGGGAAACACCATATATTTT.

CDR3 region: CASRGDQETQYF. CDR3 nucleotides: TGTGCCAGCAGGGGAGACCAAGAGACCCAGTACTTC. The chain carries TRBV2 and TRBJ2-5; weak D call: TRBD2 (5 bases). CDR3 size: 12 residues. Germline-derived CDR1 and CDR2 are SNHLY and FYNNEI. V was pared by 6 bases and J by 0 bases, with 5 bases between.

By sample fraction, this clone is medium-sized. J is TRBJ2-1 and V is TRBV6-2 or TRBV6-3, with TRBD2 matching 8 bases. With 2 bases clipped from V and 4 bases from J, the junction kept 4 bases outside the gene matches. This CDR3 has 15 amino acids. Per germline, CDR1 MNHEY and CDR2 SVGEGT. As DNA, the CDR3 is TGTGCCAGCAGTTACGGGACTAGACGGTACAATGAGCAGTTCTTC. Its translation: CASSYGTRRYNEQFF.

The J gene is TRBJ2-5, the V gene TRBV18; 8 bases match TRBD2. Germline loops: CDR1 KGHSH, CDR2 LQKENI. V trimming: 6 bases; J trimming: 0 bases; junction bases outside the gene matches: 9. This CDR3 comprises 16 residues. CDR3 sequence reads: CASSSRLARDQETQYF. The CDR3 DNA reads TGTGCCAGCTCGTCTCGACTAGCGAGAGACCAAGAGACCCAGTACTTC.

V usage is TRBV7-9 and J usage is TRBJ1-1; 7 bases map to TRBD1. Germline V gene lookup returns CDR1 SEHNR and CDR2 FQNEAQ (reference sequence). This CDR3 is built from 14 residues. With 1 base clipped from V and 4 bases from J, the junction kept 3 bases outside the gene matches. For the CDR3, the DNA is TGTGCCAGCAGCTTAGACAGGGGCGTCACTGAAGCTTTCTTT. Translating gives CASSLDRGVTEAFF.

The CDR3 region has the DNA TGTGCCAGCAGCCTCCCCTGGGGCAGGGGGCGATCCGGGGAGCTGTTTTTT. Protein sequence: CASSLPWGRGRSGELFF. The genes are TRBV7-9 and TRBJ2-2; 8 bases align to TRBD1. The CDR3 is 17 residues long. Germline trimming cut 5 bases from V and 6 bases from J; bases unmatched to any gene: 14. Germline V CDR1 and CDR2: SEHNR, FQNEAQ (reference sequence).

The chain has TRBV5-1 and TRBJ1-2; D possibly corresponds to TRBD1 (6 bases). The CDR3 loop spans 13 amino acids. V gave up 4 bases and J gave up 8 bases, with 15 bases separating them. From germline, CDR1 is SGHRS and CDR2 YFSETQ. The DNA of the CDR3 is TGCGCCAGCAGCCAGCAACAGGGAGAGGGCTACACCTTC. This gives the protein CASSQQQGEGYTF.

V is TRBV7-8 and J is TRBJ2-3, with D maybe TRBD1 (5 bases). The CDR3 has 15 amino acids. Germline CDR1 SGHVS, CDR2 FQNEAQ. Trimming removed 5 bases at V and 3 bases at J, with 15 bases between. The CDR3 DNA follows: TGTGCCAGCAGCAACTCAGGGTTTTCGACAGATACGCAGTATTTT. This sequence encodes CASSNSGFSTDTQYF.

J is TRBJ1-2 and V is TRBV7-9, with D tentatively TRBD1 (6 bases). Germline CDR1 is SEHNR and CDR2 is FQNEAQ (reference sequence). The CDR3 extends over 15 amino acids. The germline V and J ends were trimmed by 5 bases and 4 bases, with 17 bases remaining between them. The DNA for the CDR3 is TGTGCCAGCAGCATAAGGACAGAGCGGTTCTATGGCTACACCTTC. This codes for CASSIRTERFYGYTF.

The V and J genes are TRBV25-1 and TRBJ1-4; D ambiguous. Germline assignment: CDR1 MGHDK and CDR2 SYGVNS. Trimming removed 5 bases from V and 8 bases from J, with 12 bases in between. The CDR3 spans 13 residues. The CDR3 DNA is TGTGCCAGCAGTCCCGGGTCCAAGGAAAAACTGTTTTTT. Encoded protein: CASSPGSKEKLFF.

This clone showed up just once. The rearrangement joins TRBV7-2 to TRBJ2-1; the match to TRBD2 covers 11 bases. This CDR3 is built from 16 residues. Per germline, CDR1 SGHTA and CDR2 FQGNSA. The V gene end was trimmed by 2 bases and the J gene end by 7 bases; junction bases not matched to a gene: 7. The CDR3 sequence is CASSLSSSGRFNEQFF. The CDR3 DNA follows: TGTGCCAGCAGCTTATCGTCTAGCGGGAGGTTTAATGAGCAGTTCTTC.

This rearrangement joins TRBV15 to TRBJ2-5, with TRBD2 matching over 9 bases. Germline trimming cut 0 bases from V and 5 bases from J; bases unmatched to any gene: 10. The CDR3 spans 17 residues. The germline CDR1 and CDR2 sequences are LNHNV and YYDKDF (reference sequence). The CDR3 is CATSRDGSGRTYETQYF. The CDR3 DNA follows: TGTGCCACCAGCAGAGATGGTAGCGGGAGAACTTATGAGACCCAGTACTTC.

This chain connects TRBV27 to TRBJ1-2, with D maybe TRBD1 (5 bases). CDR3 length equals 13 residues. The germline V gene has CDR1 MNHEY and CDR2 SMNVEV (reference sequence). Trimming took 5 bases from V and 6 from J, leaving 13 bases between them. This CDR3 reads CASSTSTVNGYTF. As DNA, the CDR3 is TGTGCCAGCAGTACCTCGACAGTGAATGGCTACACCTTC.

The V and J genes are TRBV5-6 and TRBJ1-5, with D possibly matching TRBD1 (5 bases). The CDR3 totals 14 residues. The germline gives CDR1 SGHDT, CDR2 YYEEEE. Trimming took 0 bases from V and 2 from J, leaving 6 bases between them. The CDR3 nucleotides are TGTGCCAGCAGCTTGGCGGGGGGCAATCAGCCCCAGCATTTT. This codes for CASSLAGGNQPQHF.

The chain recombines TRBV6-6 with TRBJ2-5, with 12 bases aligning to TRBD2. After removal of 5 bases from V and 0 bases from J, the junction contained 10 bases not matched to a gene. CDR1 is MNHNY and CDR2 is SVGAGI in the germline V gene (reference sequence). The CDR3 length is 18 residues. In DNA form, the CDR3 reads TGTGCCAGCAGTCGTGACGGACTAGCGGGAATGTACCAAGAGACCCAGTACTTC. Amino acids: CASSRDGLAGMYQETQYF.

The chain combines TRBV7-9 with TRBJ2-3, with a weak D call TRBD1 (5 bases). Trimming removed 1 base at V and 3 bases at J, with 8 bases between. CDR3 length: 14 amino acids. The germline V gene encodes CDR1 SEHNR and CDR2 FQNEAQ (reference sequence). CDR3 region: CASSLEGATDTQYF. The CDR3 bases are TGTGCCAGCAGCTTAGAAGGGGCAACAGATACGCAGTATTTT.

This rearrangement joins TRBV5-1 to TRBJ2-5; 7 bases fit TRBD2. The CDR3 loop spans 14 amino acids. The V gene end was trimmed by 2 bases and the J gene end by 4 bases; junction bases not matched to a gene: 5. Germline values: CDR1 SGHRS, CDR2 YFSETQ. The CDR3 DNA reads TGCGCCAGCAGCTTTAGGACTAGTGGAGAGACCCAGTACTTC. Translated, it gives CASSFRTSGETQYF.

The rearrangement links TRBV5-1 to TRBJ1-1; D gene uncertain. This CDR3 contains 14 residues. Germline V gene lookup returns CDR1 SGHRS and CDR2 YFSETQ. V lost 0 bases and J 1 base, leaving 7 bases between the germline ends. This CDR3 is CASSLGGRNTEAFF. CDR3 in DNA: TGCGCCAGCAGCTTGGGAGGGAGGAACACTGAAGCTTTCTTT.